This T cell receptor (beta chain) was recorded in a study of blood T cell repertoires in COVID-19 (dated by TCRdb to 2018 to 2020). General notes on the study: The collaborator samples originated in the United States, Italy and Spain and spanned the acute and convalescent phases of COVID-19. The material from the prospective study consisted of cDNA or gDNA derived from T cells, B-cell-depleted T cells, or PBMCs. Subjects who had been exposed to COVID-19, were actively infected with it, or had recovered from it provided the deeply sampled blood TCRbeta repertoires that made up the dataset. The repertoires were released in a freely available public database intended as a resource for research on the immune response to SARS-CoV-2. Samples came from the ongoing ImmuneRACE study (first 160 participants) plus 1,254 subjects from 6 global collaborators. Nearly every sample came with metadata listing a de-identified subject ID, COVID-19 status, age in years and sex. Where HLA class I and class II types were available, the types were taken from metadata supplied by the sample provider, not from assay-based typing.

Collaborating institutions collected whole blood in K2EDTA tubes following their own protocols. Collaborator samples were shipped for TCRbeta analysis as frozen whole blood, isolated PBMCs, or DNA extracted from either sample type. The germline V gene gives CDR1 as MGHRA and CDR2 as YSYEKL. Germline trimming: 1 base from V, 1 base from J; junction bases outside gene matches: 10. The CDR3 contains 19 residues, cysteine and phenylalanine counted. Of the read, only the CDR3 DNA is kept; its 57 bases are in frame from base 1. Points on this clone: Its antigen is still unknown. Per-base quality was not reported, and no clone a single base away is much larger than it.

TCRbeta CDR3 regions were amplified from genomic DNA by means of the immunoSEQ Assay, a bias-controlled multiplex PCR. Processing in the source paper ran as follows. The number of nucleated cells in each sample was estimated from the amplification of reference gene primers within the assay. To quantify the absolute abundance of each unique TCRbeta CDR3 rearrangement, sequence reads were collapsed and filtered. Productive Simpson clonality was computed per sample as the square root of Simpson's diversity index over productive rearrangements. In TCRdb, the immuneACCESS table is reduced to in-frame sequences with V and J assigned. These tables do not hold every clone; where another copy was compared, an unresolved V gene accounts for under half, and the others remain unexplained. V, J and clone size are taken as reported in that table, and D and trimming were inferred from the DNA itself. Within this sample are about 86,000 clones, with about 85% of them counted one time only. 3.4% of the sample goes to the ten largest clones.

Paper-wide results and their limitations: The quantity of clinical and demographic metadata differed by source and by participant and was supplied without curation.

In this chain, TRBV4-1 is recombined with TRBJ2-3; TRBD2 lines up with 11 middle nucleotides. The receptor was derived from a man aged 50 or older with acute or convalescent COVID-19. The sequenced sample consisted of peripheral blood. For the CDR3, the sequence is CASSQVSGGAGGRTDTQYF. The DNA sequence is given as TGCGCCAGCAGCCAAGTTAGCGGGGGGGCCGGCGGTCGCACAGATACGCAGTATTTT.